This TCR beta chain was retrieved from a study of T cells in Graves' hyperthyroidism and ophthalmopathy. Findings and limits, study-wide: A model of 13 V-J pairs discriminated ophthalmopathy from stable hyperthyroidism.

On this clonotype itself: The antigen remains unidentified. A clone one base away is much larger, so this may be a read error.

Amplification yielded TCR beta CDR3 regions, with RNA transcripts as the source. A set of HTBI primers served as the primers for a first-round RT-PCR of the TCR CDR3. TCRdb analysed the multiplex PCR reads with MiXCR anew, one entry per CDR3 protein. The table shows 600,000 to 800,000 distinct CDR3 sequences, with about a third occurring only once. The CDR3 has 13 amino acids. The V gene's germline CDR1 is SGDLS and CDR2 YYNGEE. Trimming left V 3 bases short and J 2 bases short, with 8 bases between. Uncontrolled infection, other autoimmune disease, pregnancy or lactation disqualified patients from enrolment.

The V gene is TRBV9, the J gene TRBJ1-2; unclear D gene. Source material: blood. The TCR sequence derives from a woman aged 40 to 50 with Graves' hyperthyroidism. Here the CDR3 DNA reads TGTGCCAGCAGCGCAGAACAGAACTATGGCTACACCTTC. Translating it yields CASSAEQNYGYTF.